This entry lists 10 T cell receptor beta chains sequenced from one sample in a study of blood T cell repertoires in COVID-19. Produced via immunoSEQ multiplex PCR; TCRdb's table is partial and in-frame only. The sample has 410,000 or so clones, approximately 90% seen once. Sequencing input: peripheral blood. The receptors shown here come from a woman aged 25 to 39 with active or convalescent COVID-19.

J is TRBJ1-3 and V is TRBV13; 10 bases match TRBD1. From germline, CDR1 is PRHDT and CDR2 FYEKMQ (reference sequence). The CDR3 totals 17 residues. After removal of 7 bases from V and 2 bases from J, the junction contained 11 bases not matched to a gene. The CDR3 spells CASTINGGQGAGNTIYF. CDR3 bases: TGTGCCAGCACCATTAACGGTGGACAGGGGGCTGGAAACACCATATATTTT.

CDR3 amino acids: CASSGENSPLHF. CDR3 nucleotide sequence: TGTGCCAGCAGTGGGGAGAATTCACCCCTCCACTTT. This sequence joins TRBV2 and TRBJ1-6; D is uncertain. Trimming removed 4 bases from V and 7 bases from J, with 5 bases in between. Germline values: CDR1 SNHLY, CDR2 FYNNEI. The CDR3 covers 12 residues.

This clone was picked up a small number of times. This chain links TRBV5-4 with TRBJ1-2; 8 bases agree with TRBD1. CDR3 length: 15 amino acids. CDR1 SGHNT and CDR2 YYREEE come from the germline V gene (reference sequence). After removal of 0 bases from V and 2 bases from J, the junction contained 3 bases not matched to a gene. DNA for the CDR3: TGTGCCAGCAGCTTGGGGACAGGGCAGAACTATGGCTACACCTTC. This gives the protein CASSLGTGQNYGYTF.

This rearrangement joins TRBV27 to TRBJ1-2, with D maybe TRBD1 (6 bases). V lost 5 bases and J 8 bases, leaving 15 bases between the germline ends. In germline, CDR1 is MNHEY, CDR2 SMNVEV (reference sequence). This CDR3 has 13 amino acids. CDR3 loop: CASSRTGLSGYTF. Written as DNA, the CDR3 is TGTGCCAGCAGTCGAACAGGGTTGTCCGGCTACACCTTC.

The chain has TRBV5-1 and TRBJ2-7; possibly TRBD1 for D (5 bases). In germline, CDR1 is SGHRS, CDR2 YFSETQ. This CDR3 comprises 13 residues. Trimming took off 4 bases at V and 6 bases at J, with 14 bases between the two ends. The CDR3 region is CASSPERGSEQYF. The CDR3 DNA is TGCGCCAGCAGCCCCGAAAGGGGATCCGAGCAGTACTTC.

CDR3 DNA: TGCGCCAGCAGCAAGGACAGGGCGGCCTTTGGTGGCTACACCTTC. As protein: CASSKDRAAFGGYTF. J is TRBJ1-2 and V is TRBV5-1; 8 bases are a match to TRBD1. J was trimmed by 7 bases and V by 4 bases; bases with no gene match: 12. The germline V gene encodes CDR1 SGHRS and CDR2 YFSETQ. This CDR3 is 15 amino acids long. The full variable domain, completed using reference TRBV5-1 and TRBJ1-2, is KAGVTQTPRYLIKTRGQQVTLSCSPISGHRSVSWYQQTPGQGLQFLFEYFSETQRNKGNFPGRFSGRQFSNSRSEMNVSTLELGDSALYLCASSKDRAAFGGYTFGSGTRLTVV.

The rearrangement uses TRBV2 and TRBJ2-7; a weak D match, TRBD2 (6 bases). The V gene lost 5 bases and the J gene lost 4 bases, with 18 bases spanning the gap. This CDR3 comprises 15 residues. From germline, CDR1 is SNHLY and CDR2 FYNNEI. Here the CDR3 DNA reads TGTGCCAGCAGTCATCCGGGAGCGGTAGTGTACGAGCAGTACTTC. It encodes CASSHPGAVVYEQYF. Looking up the rest from reference TRBV2 and TRBJ2-7 gives the full variable domain: EPEVTQTPSHQVTQMGQEVILRCVPISNHLYFYWYRQILGQKVEFLVSFYNNEISEKSEIFDDQFSVERPDGSNFTLKIRSTKLEDSAMYFCASSHPGAVVYEQYFGPGTRLTVT.

The chain recombines TRBV6-1 with TRBJ2-3, with D possibly being TRBD1 (5 bases). Germline CDR1 and CDR2: MNHNS and SASEGT. Deletions cut 2 bases from V and 2 bases from J, with 11 bases between. This CDR3 comprises 15 residues. The CDR3 reads CASSESRAFTDTQYF. The CDR3 nucleotides read TGTGCCAGCAGTGAAAGCAGGGCTTTCACAGATACGCAGTATTTT.

This sequence joins TRBV18 and TRBJ2-3; D possibly corresponds to TRBD2 (6 bases). CDR3 length: 15 residues. Trimming cost V 3 bases and J 5 bases, with 15 bases left between them. The V gene's germline CDR1 is KGHSH and CDR2 LQKENI. This CDR3 is CASSPRELRRDTQYF. The CDR3 DNA reads TGTGCCAGCTCACCCCGGGAGTTGCGGAGAGATACGCAGTATTTT.

The V call is TRBV6-1, the J call TRBJ1-2; TRBD1 matches 8 bases. With 4 bases clipped from V and 3 bases from J, the junction kept 10 bases outside the gene matches. The CDR3 extends over 16 amino acids. In germline, CDR1 is MNHNS, CDR2 SASEGT. The CDR3 loop is CASSGTGTSPYYGYTF. CDR3 sequence (DNA): TGTGCCAGCAGTGGGACAGGGACCTCGCCCTACTATGGCTACACCTTC.